The rows below give T cell receptor beta chains drawn from one sample of a study of T cell responses to AZD1222 COVID-19 vaccine. The assay was immunoSEQ multiplex PCR, and TCRdb's table has in-frame clones only and misses some. In total, the table holds around 150,000 clones. The specimen was peripheral blood. These receptor sequences come from an adult in good health. CDR3s include the opening cysteine and the closing phenylalanine or tryptophan. The order of the fields is D gene, J gene, V gene, CDR3 DNA, CDR3 protein. A D gene is named only where the DNA matches it firmly.

d_gene: TRBD1
j_gene: TRBJ1-2
v_gene: TRBV18
CDR3nt: TGTGCCAGCTCACTCGGACAGGGGGTCGAAGGCTACACCTTC
CDR3aa: CASSLGQGVEGYTF

d_gene: -
j_gene: TRBJ2-7
v_gene: TRBV5-1
CDR3nt: TGCGCCAGCAGCTTGTTGGGAAGACGGGACCCCTACGAGCAGTACTTC
CDR3aa: CASSLLGRRDPYEQYF

d_gene: -
j_gene: TRBJ2-4
v_gene: TRBV19
CDR3nt: TGTGCCAGTGTGGGCAGGGCCAAAAACATTCAGTACTTC
CDR3aa: CASVGRAKNIQYF

d_gene: -
j_gene: TRBJ2-6
v_gene: TRBV28
CDR3nt: TGTGCCAGCAGTCAGGGAACCTCTGGGGCCAACGTCCTGACTTTC
CDR3aa: CASSQGTSGANVLTF

d_gene: TRBD1
j_gene: TRBJ1-2
v_gene: TRBV5-6
CDR3nt: TGTGCCAGCAGCCCGACAGGGTGGGGAGGGATATCCGGCTACACCTTC
CDR3aa: CASSPTGWGGISGYTF

d_gene: -
j_gene: TRBJ1-5
v_gene: TRBV30
CDR3nt: TGTGCCTGGAGTCCGGCCCCGGGCGGGAGTCAGCCCCAGCATTTT
CDR3aa: CAWSPAPGGSQPQHF

d_gene: -
j_gene: TRBJ1-2
v_gene: TRBV11-2
CDR3nt: TGTGCCAGCAGCACCCGACAGGTGGATGGCTACACCTTC
CDR3aa: CASSTRQVDGYTF

d_gene: -
j_gene: TRBJ1-1
v_gene: TRBV19
CDR3nt: TGTGCCAGTAGTATTGACACCTCGAACACTGAAGCTTTCTTT
CDR3aa: CASSIDTSNTEAFF

d_gene: TRBD1
j_gene: TRBJ1-2
v_gene: TRBV7-9
CDR3nt: TGTGCCAGCAGCTTAGCGGGACAGGGCGATGGCTACACCTTC
CDR3aa: CASSLAGQGDGYTF

d_gene: TRBD2
j_gene: TRBJ2-3
v_gene: TRBV5-1
CDR3nt: TGCGCCAGCAGCGCCCGGACTAGCGGGGGAATCACAGATACGCAGTATTTT
CDR3aa: CASSARTSGGITDTQYF

d_gene: -
j_gene: TRBJ2-3
v_gene: TRBV11-2
CDR3nt: TGTGCCAGCAGTTCCAGGGGGGCCGGTATTGCAGATACGCAGTATTTT
CDR3aa: CASSSRGAGIADTQYF

d_gene: TRBD2
j_gene: TRBJ2-5
v_gene: TRBV29-1
CDR3nt: TGCAGCGTTGAACATGGGCGGGGGGACCAAGAGACCCAGTACTTC
CDR3aa: CSVEHGRGDQETQYF

d_gene: TRBD1
j_gene: TRBJ2-7
v_gene: TRBV27
CDR3nt: TGTGCATGGACCGGGACAGGTGATTCTTACGAGCCTCAGTACTTC
CDR3aa: CAWTGTGDSYEPQYF

d_gene: -
j_gene: TRBJ2-7
v_gene: TRBV6-5
CDR3nt: TGTGCCAGCAGTCCCGCCGTGGGTCGCGACGAGCAGTACTTC
CDR3aa: CASSPAVGRDEQYF

d_gene: TRBD1
j_gene: TRBJ1-6
v_gene: TRBV30
CDR3nt: TGTGCCTGGAGTCCAACAGGGGAATCACCCCTCCACTTT
CDR3aa: CAWSPTGESPLHF

d_gene: -
j_gene: TRBJ1-1
v_gene: TRBV27
CDR3nt: TGTGCCAGCAGTTTATTCGTGGGCACTGAAGCTTTCTTT
CDR3aa: CASSLFVGTEAFF

d_gene: -
j_gene: TRBJ1-2
v_gene: TRBV4-1
CDR3nt: TGCGCCAGCAGCCAACCGACAGGATATACCCCCTATGGCTACACCTTC
CDR3aa: CASSQPTGYTPYGYTF

d_gene: -
j_gene: TRBJ2-3
v_gene: TRBV19
CDR3nt: TGTGCCAGTAGTATAGGTCACACGGATACGCAGTATTTT
CDR3aa: CASSIGHTDTQYF

d_gene: -
j_gene: TRBJ1-3
v_gene: TRBV18
CDR3nt: TGTGCCAGCTCACTCGACATATCATCTGGAAACACCATATATTTT
CDR3aa: CASSLDISSGNTIYF

d_gene: -
j_gene: TRBJ2-3
v_gene: TRBV18
CDR3nt: TGTGCCAGCTCACCACCAGCAGCAGATACGCAGTATTTT
CDR3aa: CASSPPAADTQYF

d_gene: TRBD1
j_gene: TRBJ1-2
v_gene: TRBV30
CDR3nt: TGTGCCTGGAGCTCTGACAGGGGCTGGGACTATGGCTACACCTTC
CDR3aa: CAWSSDRGWDYGYTF

d_gene: -
j_gene: TRBJ1-3
v_gene: TRBV29-1
CDR3nt: TGCAGCGTCAAAATGGGGCCCGGAAACACCATATATTTT
CDR3aa: CSVKMGPGNTIYF

d_gene: -
j_gene: TRBJ2-3
v_gene: TRBV12-3/TRBV12-4
CDR3nt: TGTGCCAGCAGTTTATCAGATACGCAGTATTTT
CDR3aa: CASSLSDTQYF

d_gene: -
j_gene: TRBJ2-1
v_gene: TRBV4-3
CDR3nt: TGCGCCAGCAGCCAAGATGGAAATAGATACAATGAGCAGTTCTTC
CDR3aa: CASSQDGNRYNEQFF

d_gene: -
j_gene: TRBJ1-1
v_gene: TRBV5-4
CDR3nt: TGTGCCAGCAGCCCCCGTCGGCACCGGAGCGCTGAAGCTTTCTTT
CDR3aa: CASSPRRHRSAEAFF

d_gene: TRBD2
j_gene: TRBJ2-7
v_gene: TRBV27
CDR3nt: TGTGCCAGCAAGGTAGCGGGGGGGCCCTACGAGCAGTACTTC
CDR3aa: CASKVAGGPYEQYF

d_gene: TRBD1
j_gene: TRBJ1-3
v_gene: TRBV6-6
CDR3nt: TGTGCCAGCAGTCTTGAGGGGGCCCCTGGAAACACCATATATTTT
CDR3aa: CASSLEGAPGNTIYF

d_gene: -
j_gene: TRBJ1-1
v_gene: TRBV12-3/TRBV12-4
CDR3nt: TGTGCCAGCAGTTTAGGGTTGGGCACTGAAGCTTTCTTT
CDR3aa: CASSLGLGTEAFF

d_gene: TRBD2
j_gene: TRBJ2-7
v_gene: TRBV5-1
CDR3nt: TGCGCCAGCAGCTGGGGGGGTGGGAGCCCAAGCTCCTACGAGCAGTACTTC
CDR3aa: CASSWGGGSPSSYEQYF

d_gene: -
j_gene: TRBJ1-5
v_gene: TRBV7-2
CDR3nt: TGTGCCAGCAGCTCCATGGGACTGGGCAGTCAGCCCCAGCATTTT
CDR3aa: CASSSMGLGSQPQHF

d_gene: TRBD1
j_gene: TRBJ1-6
v_gene: TRBV30
CDR3nt: TGTGCCTGGGGACAGGCCTATAATTCACCCCTCCACTTT
CDR3aa: CAWGQAYNSPLHF

d_gene: -
j_gene: TRBJ1-6
v_gene: TRBV15
CDR3nt: TGTGCCACCAGCAGACCGGGACCCCGGGGTAATTCACCCCTCCACTTT
CDR3aa: CATSRPGPRGNSPLHF

d_gene: -
j_gene: TRBJ1-1
v_gene: TRBV12-5
CDR3nt: TGTGCTAGTGCCCCGGGGCCGGGAGAAGCTTTCTTT
CDR3aa: CASAPGPGEAFF

d_gene: TRBD1
j_gene: TRBJ1-1
v_gene: TRBV5-1
CDR3nt: TGCGCCAGCAGCTTGGGAACAGGGGACACTGAAGCTTTCTTT
CDR3aa: CASSLGTGDTEAFF

d_gene: TRBD1
j_gene: TRBJ2-2
v_gene: TRBV9
CDR3nt: TGTGCCAGCAGCGTAGAGGGACAGATCACCGGGGAGCTGTTTTTT
CDR3aa: CASSVEGQITGELFF

d_gene: -
j_gene: TRBJ1-3
v_gene: TRBV7-2
CDR3nt: TGTGCCAGCAGCTTAGGGTCGGGGTTCTCTGGAAACACCATATATTTT
CDR3aa: CASSLGSGFSGNTIYF